The 21 T cell receptor beta chains below come from one sample, sequenced in a study of OX40 agonist ivuxolimab in advanced cancers. The data were produced by immunoSEQ multiplex PCR, yet TCRdb's version contains in-frame clones alone and is incomplete. The table lists around 100,000 clones, approximately 93% of them singletons. The sample consisted of CD4+ or CD8+ T cells sorted from blood, taken in a trial of the OX40 agonist ivuxolimab. These receptors were obtained from an adult with an advanced solid tumor such as melanoma, head and neck, liver or kidney cancer.

The gene calls are TRBV28 and TRBJ2-7; 7 nucleotides agree with TRBD2. V lost 3 bases, J lost 3 bases, and 5 bases stayed unmatched. The germline gives CDR1 MDHEN, CDR2 SYDVKM. The CDR3 totals 14 residues. CDR3 bases: TGTGCCAGCAGTTTGGCGCTAGCGGACTACGAGCAGTACGTC. Amino acid sequence: CASSLALADYEQYV.

This chain connects TRBV15 to TRBJ1-4; 7 positions agree with TRBD1. The germline V gene has CDR1 LNHNV and CDR2 YYDKDF (reference sequence). With V trimmed by 2 bases and J by 5 bases, 5 bases remained unmatched. There are 15 residues in the CDR3. The CDR3 nucleotides read TGTGCCACCAGCAGAAGAACAGGGGAAAATGAAAAACTGTTTTTT. Translation: CATSRRTGENEKLFF.

This chain links TRBV19 with TRBJ2-3, with unresolved D. The CDR3 length is 12 residues. The germline CDR1 and CDR2 sequences are LNHDA and SQIVND (reference sequence). Trimming left V 4 bases short and J 2 bases short, with 4 bases between. The CDR3 DNA reads as TGTGCCAGTAGTACGCCCACAGATACGCAGTATTTT. Residues: CASSTPTDTQYF. Full variable domain (outside the CDR3, taken from reference TRBV19 and TRBJ2-3): DGGITQSPKYLFRKEGQNVTLSCEQNLNHDAMYWYRQDPGQGLRLIYYSQIVNDFQKGDIAEGYSVSREKKESFPLTVTSAQKNPTAFYLCASSTPTDTQYFGPGTRLTVL.

V gene TRBV11-1 combines with J gene TRBJ2-7, with D perhaps TRBD2 (6 bases). Deletions cut 2 bases from V and 7 bases from J, with 15 bases between. CDR1 SGHAT and CDR2 FQDESV come from the germline V gene (reference sequence). This CDR3 comprises 14 residues. CDR3 sequence (DNA): TGTGCCAGCAGCTTACGTCTGACCAGCGGGGAGCAGTACGTC. It encodes CASSLRLTSGEQYV.

This chain links TRBV6-5 with TRBJ2-5; D remains unclear. Germline V CDR1 and CDR2: MNHEY, SVGAGI. The V and J ends lost 5 bases and 4 bases respectively, with 14 bases between them. The CDR3 extends over 14 amino acids. CDR3 bases: TGTGCCAGCAGTAAACCCCGACAAGGAGAGACCCAGTACTTC. Translated, it gives CASSKPRQGETQYF.

This chain's CDR3 is CSAAGTREFF. CDR3 in DNA: TGCAGTGCCGCCGGGACCCGGGAATTCTTT. V gene TRBV20-1 combines with J gene TRBJ1-1; possible D gene TRBD1, 5 bases. This CDR3 comprises 10 residues. CDR1 is DFQATT and CDR2 is SNEGSKA in the germline V gene (reference sequence). V lost 6 bases to trimming and J lost 14 bases, with 16 bases between them.

The rearrangement links TRBV5-1 to TRBJ1-3; D unresolved. Germline-derived CDR1 and CDR2 are SGHRS and YFSETQ. Trimming removed 1 base from V and 1 base from J, with 12 bases in between. The CDR3 consists of 16 residues. The CDR3 DNA follows: TGCGCCAGCAGCTTGAATCAGTATGCTTCTGGAAACACCATATATTTT. Residues: CASSLNQYASGNTIYF.

This clone occurred once. The chain has TRBV30 and TRBJ2-1, with D maybe TRBD2 (7 bases). CDR3 length: 15 amino acids. CDR1 and CDR2 (germline): GTSNPN, SVGIG (reference sequence). The V end lost 1 base, the J end lost 9 bases, and 19 bases lay between the germline ends. Written as DNA, the CDR3 is TGTGCCTGGAGTGGAGGGAGGGGGAGGGAGGCTGAGCAGTTCTTC. Encoded protein: CAWSGGRGREAEQFF.

The rearrangement uses TRBV30 and TRBJ2-7; tentatively, D is TRBD2 (5 bases). V lost 3 bases to trimming and J lost 1 base, with 10 bases between them. CDR1 and CDR2 (germline): GTSNPN, SVGIG (reference sequence). CDR3 length: 13 amino acids. CDR3 DNA: TGTGCCTGGAGACACTCGGGATCCTACGAGCAGTACTTC. Residues: CAWRHSGSYEQYF. The full variable domain, with the rest looked up from reference TRBV30 and TRBJ2-7, is SQTIHQWPATLVQPVGSPLSLECTVEGTSNPNLYWYRQAAGRGLQLLFYSVGIGQISSEVPQNLSASRPQDRQFILSSKKLLLSDSGFYLCAWRHSGSYEQYFGPGTRLTVT.

The rearrangement joins TRBV6-1 to TRBJ1-5, with D unresolved. Trimming removed 2 bases from V and 7 bases from J, with 15 bases in between. The germline gives CDR1 MNHNS, CDR2 SASEGT. This CDR3 is built from 15 residues. The CDR3 is CASSERREGYQPQHF. The DNA of the CDR3 is TGTGCCAGCAGTGAACGGAGGGAGGGATACCAGCCCCAGCATTTT.

The CDR3, as DNA: TGCAGTGTCGGGGGTCAGCCCCAGCATTTT. Its protein product is CSVGGQPQHF. The chain joins TRBV20-1 to TRBJ1-5; a possible D gene is TRBD1 (5 bases). Germline CDR1 reads DFQATT; CDR2 reads SNEGSKA (reference sequence). The ends were cut back, 7 bases at V and 6 bases at J, with 7 bases in the middle. This CDR3 spans 10 amino acids.

The CDR3 DNA sequence: TGCAGCGTTGACCAGGGTCAAGATACGCAGTATTTT. Translation gives CSVDQGQDTQYF. The chain recombines TRBV29-1 with TRBJ2-3, with a possible D match to TRBD1 (5 bases). Germline lookup yields CDR1 SQVTM and CDR2 ANQGSEA. V was shortened by 3 bases and J by 5 bases, with 9 bases between the two germline ends. The CDR3 has 12 amino acids.

The chain uses TRBV27 and TRBJ2-1; 9 nucleotides agree with TRBD2. The CDR3 spans 15 residues. In germline, CDR1 is MNHEY, CDR2 SMNVEV (reference sequence). J was trimmed by 7 bases and V by 5 bases; bases with no gene match: 9. CDR3 bases: TGTGCCAGCAGTACCCCGGGACTAGCTAAAAATGAGCAGTTCTTC. It yields the protein CASSTPGLAKNEQFF.

The chain employs TRBV9 and TRBJ2-1; D remains unclear. Germline CDR1 reads SGDLS; CDR2 reads YYNGEE. Trimming left V 1 base short and J 0 bases short, with 8 bases between. The CDR3 spans 15 residues. The CDR3 reads CASSVNPSSYNEQFF. The CDR3 region has the DNA TGTGCCAGCAGCGTAAACCCCAGCTCCTACAATGAGCAGTTCTTC.

The rearrangement links TRBV28 to TRBJ1-5; no firm D call. CDR1 and CDR2 (germline): MDHEN, SYDVKM. Trimming removed 6 bases from V and 3 bases from J, with 3 bases in between. The CDR3 is made up of 11 amino acids. CDR3 DNA sequence: TGTGCCAGCAGCTACAATCAGCCCCAGCATTTT. Encoded protein: CASSYNQPQHF.

The chain carries TRBV5-1 and TRBJ1-5; 7 positions agree with TRBD1. V lost 4 bases and J lost 6; bases outside the gene matches: 10. The CDR3 loop spans 15 amino acids. Germline CDR1 SGHRS, CDR2 YFSETQ. The CDR3 DNA follows: TGCGCCAGCAGCCTTGGAGGGGGCTGGGGTCAGCCCCAGCATTTT. Encoded protein: CASSLGGGWGQPQHF.

This chain's CDR3 is CASSRKINSETQYF. DNA of the CDR3: TGTGCCAGCAGTAGAAAAATCAACAGTGAGACCCAGTACTTC. The rearrangement uses TRBV6-6 and TRBJ2-5, with D unclear. The CDR3 has 14 amino acids. Trimming removed 5 bases from V and 5 bases from J, with 15 bases in between. Looked up from germline, CDR1 is MNHNY and CDR2 is SVGAGI (reference sequence).

In its sample, this clone was seen a few times. Other DNA sequences in the sample encode the same CDR3. The rearrangement links TRBV5-1 to TRBJ2-3; 8 nucleotides agree with TRBD1. The ends lost 2 bases at V and 4 bases at J; junction bases unmatched: 3. This CDR3 contains 14 residues. CDR1 and CDR2 (germline): SGHRS, YFSETQ. This chain's CDR3 is CASSLGQGPDTQYF. The CDR3 DNA is TGCGCCAGCAGCTTAGGACAGGGCCCAGATACGCAGTATTTT.

In its sample, this clone was seen once. The CDR3 nucleotides are TGTGCCAGCAGAACCATGGGGTCGCGGGGCTACGAGCAGTACGTC. Protein: CASRTMGSRGYEQYV. V is TRBV6-6 and J is TRBJ2-7; D is possibly TRBD2 (6 bases). The V end was cut by 6 bases, the J end by 3 bases, with 18 bases between. The CDR3 spans 15 residues. The germline CDR1 and CDR2 sequences are MNHNY and SVGAGI (reference sequence).

This chain uses TRBV28 with TRBJ1-5; D uncertain. Germline V lookup: CDR1 MDHEN, CDR2 SYDVKM. V lost 3 bases, J lost 9 bases, and 18 bases lay in between. This CDR3 comprises 15 residues. The CDR3 sequence is CASSFQGGRRWPQHF. DNA of the CDR3: TGTGCCAGCAGTTTTCAAGGTGGCAGGCGGTGGCCCCAGCATTTT.

The V gene is TRBV6-5, the J gene TRBJ2-5, with a weak D call TRBD1 (5 bases). This CDR3 is 14 amino acids long. V was cut by 2 bases and J by 3 bases, with 10 bases left in between. Germline loops: CDR1 MNHEY, CDR2 SVGAGI. This CDR3 is CASSYLGREETQYF. CDR3 sequence (DNA): TGTGCCAGCAGTTACCTTGGCAGGGAAGAGACCCAGTACTTC.